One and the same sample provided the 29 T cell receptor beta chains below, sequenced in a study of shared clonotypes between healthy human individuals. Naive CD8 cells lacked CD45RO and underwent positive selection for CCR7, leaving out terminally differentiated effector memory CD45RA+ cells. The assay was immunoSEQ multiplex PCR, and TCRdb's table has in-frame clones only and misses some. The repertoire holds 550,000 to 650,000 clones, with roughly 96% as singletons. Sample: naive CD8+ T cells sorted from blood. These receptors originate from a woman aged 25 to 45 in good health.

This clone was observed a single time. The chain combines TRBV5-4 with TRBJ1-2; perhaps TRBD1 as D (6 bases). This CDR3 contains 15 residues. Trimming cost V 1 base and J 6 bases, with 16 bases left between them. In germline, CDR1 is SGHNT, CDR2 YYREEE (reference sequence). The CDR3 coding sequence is TGTGCCAGCAGCTTGTCCCTGACAGGCCTCGATGGCTACACCTTC. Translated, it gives CASSLSLTGLDGYTF. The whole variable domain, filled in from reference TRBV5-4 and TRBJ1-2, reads ETGVTQSPTHLIKTRGQQVTLRCSSQSGHNTVSWYQQALGQGPQFIFQYYREEENGRGNFPPRFSGLQFPNYSSELNVNALELDDSALYLCASSLSLTGLDGYTFGSGTRLTVV.

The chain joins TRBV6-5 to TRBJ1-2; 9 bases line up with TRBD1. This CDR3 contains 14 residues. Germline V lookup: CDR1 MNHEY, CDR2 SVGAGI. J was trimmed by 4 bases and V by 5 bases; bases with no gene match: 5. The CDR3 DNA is TGTGCCAGCAGTCCCCCGGGACAGGGCTATGGCTACACCTTC. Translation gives CASSPPGQGYGYTF.

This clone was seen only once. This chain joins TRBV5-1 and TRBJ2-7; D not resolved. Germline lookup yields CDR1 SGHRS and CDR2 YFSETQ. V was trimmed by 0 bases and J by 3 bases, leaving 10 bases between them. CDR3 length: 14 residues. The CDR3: CASSLESGHYEQYF. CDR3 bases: TGCGCCAGCAGCTTGGAATCTGGCCACTACGAGCAGTACTTC. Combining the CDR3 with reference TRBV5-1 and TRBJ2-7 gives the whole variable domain KAGVTQTPRYLIKTRGQQVTLSCSPISGHRSVSWYQQTPGQGLQFLFEYFSETQRNKGNFPGRFSGRQFSNSRSEMNVSTLELGDSALYLCASSLESGHYEQYFGPGTRLTVT.

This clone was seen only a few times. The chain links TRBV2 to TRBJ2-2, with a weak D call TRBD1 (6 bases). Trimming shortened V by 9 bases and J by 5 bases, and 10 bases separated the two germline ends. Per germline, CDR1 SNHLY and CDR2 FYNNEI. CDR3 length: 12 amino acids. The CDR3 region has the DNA TGTGCCAGTAGGGGGTCAACCGGGGAGCTGTTTTTT. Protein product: CASRGSTGELFF. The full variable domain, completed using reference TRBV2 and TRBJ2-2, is EPEVTQTPSHQVTQMGQEVILRCVPISNHLYFYWYRQILGQKVEFLVSFYNNEISEKSEIFDDQFSVERPDGSNFTLKIRSTKLEDSAMYFCASRGSTGELFFGEGSRLTVL.

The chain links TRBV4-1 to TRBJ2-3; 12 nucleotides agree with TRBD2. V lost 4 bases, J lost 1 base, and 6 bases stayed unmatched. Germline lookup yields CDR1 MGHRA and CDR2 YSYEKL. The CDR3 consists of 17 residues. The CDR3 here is CASSRDWTSGGTDTQYF. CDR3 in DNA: TGCGCCAGCAGCCGAGATTGGACTAGCGGGGGCACAGATACGCAGTATTTT.

CDR3 DNA: TGTGCCTGGAGTGCCTTGGTCAGGGATACCTATGGCTACACCTTC. The encoded protein is CAWSALVRDTYGYTF. This sequence joins TRBV30 and TRBJ1-2; D is possibly TRBD1 (5 bases). Germline V CDR1 and CDR2: GTSNPN, SVGIG (reference sequence). The CDR3 extends over 15 amino acids. Trimming pared 1 base from V and 4 bases from J, leaving 16 bases between.

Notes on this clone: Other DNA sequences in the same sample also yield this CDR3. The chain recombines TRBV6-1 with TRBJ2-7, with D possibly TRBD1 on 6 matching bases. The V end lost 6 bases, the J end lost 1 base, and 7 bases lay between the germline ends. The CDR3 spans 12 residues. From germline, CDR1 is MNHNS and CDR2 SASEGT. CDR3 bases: TGTGCCAGCAGGGACAGTTCCTACGAGCAGTACTTC. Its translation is CASRDSSYEQYF.

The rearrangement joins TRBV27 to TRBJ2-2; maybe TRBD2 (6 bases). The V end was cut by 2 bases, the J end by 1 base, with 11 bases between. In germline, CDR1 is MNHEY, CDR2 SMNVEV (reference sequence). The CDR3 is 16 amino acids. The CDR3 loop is CASSLSSGLNTGELFF. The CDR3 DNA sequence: TGTGCCAGCAGTTTAAGTAGCGGATTGAACACCGGGGAGCTGTTTTTT.

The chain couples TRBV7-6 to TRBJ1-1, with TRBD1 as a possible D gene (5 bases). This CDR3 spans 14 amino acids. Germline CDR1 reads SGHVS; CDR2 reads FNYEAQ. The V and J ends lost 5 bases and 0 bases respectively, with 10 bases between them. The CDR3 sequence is CASSPGLLNTEAFF. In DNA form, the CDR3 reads TGTGCCAGCAGCCCGGGACTCCTGAACACTGAAGCTTTCTTT.

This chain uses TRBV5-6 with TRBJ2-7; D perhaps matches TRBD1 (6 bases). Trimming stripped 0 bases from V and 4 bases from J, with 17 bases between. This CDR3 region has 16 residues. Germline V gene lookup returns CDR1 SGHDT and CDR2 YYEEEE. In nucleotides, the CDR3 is TGTGCCAGCAGCTTGGGGGTGCTGACAGGAATATACGAGCAGTACTTC. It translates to CASSLGVLTGIYEQYF.

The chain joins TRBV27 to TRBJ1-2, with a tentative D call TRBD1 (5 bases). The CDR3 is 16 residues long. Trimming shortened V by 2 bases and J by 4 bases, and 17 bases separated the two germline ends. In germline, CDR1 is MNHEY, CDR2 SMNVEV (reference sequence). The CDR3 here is CASSLIGAAEFYGYTF. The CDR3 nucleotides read TGTGCCAGCAGTTTAATCGGGGCCGCCGAGTTCTATGGCTACACCTTC.

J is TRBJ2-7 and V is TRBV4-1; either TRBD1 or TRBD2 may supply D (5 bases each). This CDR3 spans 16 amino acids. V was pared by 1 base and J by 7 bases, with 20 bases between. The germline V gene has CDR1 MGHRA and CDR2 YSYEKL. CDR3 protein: CASSQGFAGTEGEQYF. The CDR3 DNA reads TGCGCCAGCAGCCAAGGGTTTGCAGGGACCGAGGGGGAGCAGTACTTC.

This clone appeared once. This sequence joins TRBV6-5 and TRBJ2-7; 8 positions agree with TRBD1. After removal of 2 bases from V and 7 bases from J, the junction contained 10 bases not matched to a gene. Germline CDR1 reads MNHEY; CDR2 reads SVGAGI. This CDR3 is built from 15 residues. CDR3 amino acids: CASSYMATGVGEQYF. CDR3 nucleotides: TGTGCCAGCAGTTACATGGCGACAGGGGTTGGGGAGCAGTACTTC.

The CDR3 DNA sequence: TGCGCCAGCAGCCAAGAGCGCAGGGGCAATGAGCAGTTCTTC. Translating it yields CASSQERRGNEQFF. This sequence joins TRBV4-1 and TRBJ2-1; D is perhaps TRBD1 (6 bases). The CDR3 loop spans 14 amino acids. Germline lookup yields CDR1 MGHRA and CDR2 YSYEKL. V lost 0 bases and J 6 bases, leaving 9 bases between the germline ends.

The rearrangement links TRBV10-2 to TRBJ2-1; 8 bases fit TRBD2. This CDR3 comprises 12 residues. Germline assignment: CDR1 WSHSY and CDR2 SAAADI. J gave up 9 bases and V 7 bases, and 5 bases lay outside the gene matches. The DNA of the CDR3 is TGCGCCAGCATGTTAGCGGGAACTGAGCAGTTCTTC. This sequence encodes CASMLAGTEQFF.

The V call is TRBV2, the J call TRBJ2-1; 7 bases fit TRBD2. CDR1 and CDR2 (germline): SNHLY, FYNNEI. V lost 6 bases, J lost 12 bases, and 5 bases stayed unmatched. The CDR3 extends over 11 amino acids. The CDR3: CASRGGTGQFF. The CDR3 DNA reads TGTGCCAGCAGGGGAGGGACGGGGCAGTTCTTC.

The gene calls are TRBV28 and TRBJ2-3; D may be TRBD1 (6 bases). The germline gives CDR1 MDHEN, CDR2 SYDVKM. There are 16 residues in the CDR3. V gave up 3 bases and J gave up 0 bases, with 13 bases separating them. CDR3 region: CASSLQGSPSTDTQYF. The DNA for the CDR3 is TGTGCCAGCAGTTTGCAGGGGTCCCCTAGCACAGATACGCAGTATTTT. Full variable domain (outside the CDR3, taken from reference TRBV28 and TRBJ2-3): DVKVTQSSRYLVKRTGEKVFLECVQDMDHENMFWYRQDPGLGLRLIYFSYDVKMKEKGDIPEGYSVSREKKERFSLILESASTNQTSMYLCASSLQGSPSTDTQYFGPGTRLTVL.

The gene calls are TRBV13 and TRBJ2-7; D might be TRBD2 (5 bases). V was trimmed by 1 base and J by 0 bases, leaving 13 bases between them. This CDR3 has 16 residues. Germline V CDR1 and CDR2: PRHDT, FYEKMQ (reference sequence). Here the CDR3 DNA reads TGTGCCAGCAGCTTAGTTGGAGGCCTGAGCTCCTACGAGCAGTACTTC. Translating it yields CASSLVGGLSSYEQYF.

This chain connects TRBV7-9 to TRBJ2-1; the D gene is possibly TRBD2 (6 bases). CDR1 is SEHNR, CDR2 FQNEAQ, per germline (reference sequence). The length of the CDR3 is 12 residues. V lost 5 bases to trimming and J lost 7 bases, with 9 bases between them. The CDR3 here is CASSPGRNEQFF. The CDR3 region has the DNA TGTGCCAGCAGCCCGGGGAGGAATGAGCAGTTCTTC.

CDR3 nucleotides: TGTGCCAGCAGTTTAACGCCCACCGGGACACCATCTTCCCTCAACGTCCTGACTTTC. Its translation: CASSLTPTGTPSSLNVLTF. The rearrangement links TRBV27 to TRBJ2-6; D perhaps matches TRBD1 (6 bases). V lost 2 bases and J 9 bases, leaving 26 bases between the germline ends. Germline loops: CDR1 MNHEY, CDR2 SMNVEV (reference sequence). This CDR3 is built from 19 residues.

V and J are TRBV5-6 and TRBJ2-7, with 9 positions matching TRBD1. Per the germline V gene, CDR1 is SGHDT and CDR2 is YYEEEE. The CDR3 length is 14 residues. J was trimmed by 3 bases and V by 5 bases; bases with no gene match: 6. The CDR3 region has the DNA TGTGCCAGCAGAGGACAGGGGTTAGACTACGAGCAGTACTTC. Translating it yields CASRGQGLDYEQYF.

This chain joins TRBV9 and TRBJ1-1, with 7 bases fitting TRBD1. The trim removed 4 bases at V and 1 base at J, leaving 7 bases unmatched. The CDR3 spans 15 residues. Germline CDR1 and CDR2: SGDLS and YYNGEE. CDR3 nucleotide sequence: TGTGCCAGCAGCCCTGGGGGACAGCCGAACACTGAAGCTTTCTTT. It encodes CASSPGGQPNTEAFF.

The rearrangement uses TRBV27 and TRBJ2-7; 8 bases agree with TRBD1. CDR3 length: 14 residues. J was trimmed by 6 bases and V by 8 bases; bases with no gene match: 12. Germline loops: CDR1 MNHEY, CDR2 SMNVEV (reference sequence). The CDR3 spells CASGATGASGEQYF. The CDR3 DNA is TGTGCCAGCGGGGCGACAGGGGCTTCCGGCGAGCAGTACTTC.

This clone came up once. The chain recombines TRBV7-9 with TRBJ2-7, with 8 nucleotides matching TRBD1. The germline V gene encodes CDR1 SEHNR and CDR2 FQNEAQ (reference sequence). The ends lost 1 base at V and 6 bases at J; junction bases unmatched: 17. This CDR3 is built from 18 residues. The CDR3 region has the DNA TGTGCCAGCAGCTTAGTGGGGAGAACAGGGGGACCTCTTTCCGAGCAGTACTTC. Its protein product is CASSLVGRTGGPLSEQYF.

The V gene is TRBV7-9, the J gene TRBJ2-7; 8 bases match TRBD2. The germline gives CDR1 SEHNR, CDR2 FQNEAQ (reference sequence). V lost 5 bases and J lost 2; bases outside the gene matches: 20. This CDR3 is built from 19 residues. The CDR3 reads CASSLSPGTRKVLPYEQYF. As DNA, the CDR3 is TGTGCCAGCAGCCTTTCTCCGGGGACTAGAAAGGTGCTCCCCTACGAGCAGTACTTC.

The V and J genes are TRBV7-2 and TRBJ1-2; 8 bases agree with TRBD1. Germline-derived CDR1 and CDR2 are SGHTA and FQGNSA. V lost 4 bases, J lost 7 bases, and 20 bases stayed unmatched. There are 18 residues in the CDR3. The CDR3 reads CASSSLTQTGVVISGYTF. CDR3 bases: TGTGCCAGCAGCTCTCTAACGCAGACAGGGGTGGTGATTAGTGGCTACACCTTC.

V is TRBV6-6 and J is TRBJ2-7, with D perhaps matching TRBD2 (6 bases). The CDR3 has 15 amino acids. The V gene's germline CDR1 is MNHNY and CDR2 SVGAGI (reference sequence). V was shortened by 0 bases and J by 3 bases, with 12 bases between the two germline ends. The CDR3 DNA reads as TGTGCCAGCAGTTACTCCTCGGGAGACTACTACGAGCAGTACTTC. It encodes CASSYSSGDYYEQYF.

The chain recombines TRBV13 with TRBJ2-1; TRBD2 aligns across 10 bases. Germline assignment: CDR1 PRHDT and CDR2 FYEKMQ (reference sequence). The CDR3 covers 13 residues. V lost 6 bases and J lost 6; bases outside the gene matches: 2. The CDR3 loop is CASSWTSGNEQFF. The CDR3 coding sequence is TGTGCCAGCAGTTGGACTAGCGGCAATGAGCAGTTCTTC.

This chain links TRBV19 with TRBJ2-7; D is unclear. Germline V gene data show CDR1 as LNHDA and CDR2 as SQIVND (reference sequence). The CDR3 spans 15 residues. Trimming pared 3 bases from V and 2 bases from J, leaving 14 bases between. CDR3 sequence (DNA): TGTGCCAGTAGTATCGTTGCAGAGGCACCCTACGAGCAGTACTTC. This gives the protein CASSIVAEAPYEQYF.